This TCR beta chain was obtained from a study of technical replicates of blood from a handful of donors. Libraries were prepared by immunoSEQ multiplex PCR; TCRdb keeps only in-frame clonotypes and omits some of them. The data contain more than 65,000 clones, more than 85% of them singletons. With 6 bases clipped from V and 4 bases from J, the junction kept 4 bases outside the gene matches. Per germline, CDR1 MNHNS and CDR2 SASEGT. This CDR3 region has 13 residues. This TCR derives from a human donor in good health. The sample was T cells isolated from PBMCs. This rearrangement joins TRBV6-1 to TRBJ1-1; 8 positions agree with TRBD1. CDR3 DNA sequence: TGTGCCAGCAGCACCGGGACAGGCACTGAAGCTTTCTTT. It yields the protein CASSTGTGTEAFF.